This T cell receptor (beta chain) was sequenced in a study of memory CD4+ T cells and cytomegalovirus serostatus. At the level of the study: Healthy Belgian adult donors included nine or ten CMV-positive and some 23 CMV-negative people.

The table came from immunoSEQ multiplex PCR; TCRdb's copy has only in-frame clones and leaves some out. The sample carries under 55,000 clones, about four fifths recorded once. The sort gate was single viable CD3+CD4+CD8-CD45RO+ cells for memory CD4+ T cells. General study findings and limits: CD4+ memory repertoires contained about 40% of the roughly 160 reported CMV TCRbeta sequences.

Comments on this clone: No antigen is known for it.

The sequence was collected from an adult in good health and CMV-seropositive. The sample comprised memory CD4+ T cells from blood.

The CDR3 coding sequence is TGTGCTAGTGGTTTGGGTACTGGGACAGGAGGTTCACCCCTCCACTTT. This translates into CASGLGTGTGGSPLHF. The chain combines TRBV12-5 with TRBJ1-6, with 8 nucleotides matching TRBD1. The CDR3 is 16 residues long. Trimming cost V 1 base and J 9 bases; bases outside gene matches: 8. Germline V gene data show CDR1 as LGHNT and CDR2 as FRNRAP.